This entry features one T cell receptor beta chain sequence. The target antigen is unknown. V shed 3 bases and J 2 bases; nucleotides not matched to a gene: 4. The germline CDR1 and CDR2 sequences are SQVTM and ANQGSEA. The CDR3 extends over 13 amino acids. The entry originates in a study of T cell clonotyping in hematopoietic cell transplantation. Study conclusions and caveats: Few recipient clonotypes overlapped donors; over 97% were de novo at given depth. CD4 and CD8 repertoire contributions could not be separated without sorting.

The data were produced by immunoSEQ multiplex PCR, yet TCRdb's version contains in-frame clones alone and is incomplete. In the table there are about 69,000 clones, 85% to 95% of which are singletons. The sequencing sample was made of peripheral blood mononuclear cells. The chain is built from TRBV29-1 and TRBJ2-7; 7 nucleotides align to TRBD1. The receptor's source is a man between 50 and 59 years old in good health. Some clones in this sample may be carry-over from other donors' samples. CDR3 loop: CSVDGDSPYEQYF. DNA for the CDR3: TGCAGCGTTGACGGGGACAGTCCCTACGAGCAGTACTTC.